Reported below is one T cell receptor (beta chain). Its antigen is not identified. Selected positively for CCR7 and CD45RO-negative, naive CD8 cells excluded terminally differentiated effector memory CD45RA+ cells. Caucasian adults residing in Nashville, Tennessee made up all the donors. The data are from a study of shared clonotypes between healthy human individuals. This CDR3 is 19 amino acids long. The trim removed 4 bases at V and 2 bases at J, leaving 12 bases unmatched. CDR1 is SGHDT and CDR2 is YYEEEE in the germline V gene. Study results and limitations: Non-shared clonotypes showed lower generation probabilities than clonotypes common to all four donors.

The protocol was immunoSEQ multiplex PCR, while the TCRdb copy is restricted to in-frame clones and leaves out a portion. The table has about 2.2 million clones, under 95% seen once. The TCR comes from a man in his late teens or twenties in good health. Some clones in this sample may be carry-over from other donors' samples. The chain employs TRBV5-6 and TRBJ2-6; 10 bases line up with TRBD2. Sample: naive CD8+ T cells from PBMCs. CDR3 in DNA: TGTGCCAGCAGCGCTATCACTAGCGGGGTTATCACTGGGGCCAACGTCCTGACTTTC. Encoded protein: CASSAITSGVITGANVLTF.